The clone carrying this TCR beta chain was detected ten times or more. Its antigen is currently unknown. The record originates from a study of T cells in Graves' hyperthyroidism and ophthalmopathy. Findings of the study overall: Most thyroid clonotypes that were expanded above 0.001 also turned up in blood.

TCR beta CDR3 sequences were amplified from RNA transcripts. Using the HTBI primer set, a first-round RT-PCR was run on the TCR CDR3. TCRdb ran MiXCR on the multiplex PCR reads and lists one entry per CDR3 protein. The sample contains some 370,000 distinct CDR3 sequences, about a sixth of which appear only once. The CDR3 extends over 12 amino acids. Germline assignment: CDR1 GTSNPN and CDR2 SVGIG (reference sequence). The ends were cut back, 2 bases at V and 0 bases at J, with 4 bases in the middle. This TCR was recovered from a woman aged 25-40 years with Graves' hyperthyroidism that later progressed to Graves' ophthalmopathy. V and J are TRBV30 and TRBJ1-1; D not resolved. Sequenced input: blood. In nucleotides, the CDR3 is TGTGCCTGGAGTACCATGAACACTGAAGCTTTCTTT. It codes for CAWSTMNTEAFF. The entire variable domain, with the rest obtained from reference TRBV30 and TRBJ1-1, is as follows: SQTIHQWPATLVQPVGSPLSLECTVEGTSNPNLYWYRQAAGRGLQLLFYSVGIGQISSEVPQNLSASRPQDRQFILSSKKLLLSDSGFYLCAWSTMNTEAFFGQGTRLTVV.